The 21 T cell receptor beta chains below all came from one sample that was sequenced in a study of blood T cell repertoires in COVID-19. Clones were sequenced by immunoSEQ multiplex PCR, and TCRdb holds only the in-frame ones, with some missing. Found here are hundreds of thousands of clones, approximately 89% of them singletons; the top ten hold around 3.3%. Sequencing used peripheral blood. These receptors were collected from a young woman who had recovered from COVID-19.

This rearrangement joins TRBV5-1 to TRBJ2-3, with a possible D match to TRBD1 (6 bases). V lost 4 bases, J lost 2 bases, and 14 bases lay in between. CDR3 size: 15 residues. Per the germline V gene, CDR1 is SGHRS and CDR2 is YFSETQ. As DNA, the CDR3 is TGCGCCAGCAGCCCCTCAGGGGCGCACACAGATACGCAGTATTTT. Protein sequence: CASSPSGAHTDTQYF.

This clone showed up just once. The rearrangement links TRBV5-1 to TRBJ2-3; 12 bases match TRBD2. Germline V lookup: CDR1 SGHRS, CDR2 YFSETQ. This CDR3 has 16 amino acids. The junction had 5 bases not matched to a gene; V was cut back by 4 bases and J by 2 bases. CDR3 sequence reads: CASSPTSGRNTDTQYF. CDR3 DNA sequence: TGCGCCAGCAGCCCAACTAGCGGGAGGAACACAGATACGCAGTATTTT.

This chain joins TRBV19 and TRBJ2-2; 7 bases agree with TRBD1. The ends lost 2 bases at V and 6 bases at J; junction bases unmatched: 3. The CDR3 is 14 amino acids. Germline lookup yields CDR1 LNHDA and CDR2 SQIVND (reference sequence). The CDR3 region is CASSIRDSSGELFF. The CDR3 DNA reads TGTGCCAGTAGTATACGGGACAGCTCCGGGGAGCTGTTTTTT.

The rearrangement links TRBV3-1 (or the pseudogene TRBV3-2) to TRBJ2-1; 9 positions agree with TRBD2. The CDR3 extends over 14 amino acids. The V gene end was trimmed by 0 bases and the J gene end by 10 bases; junction bases not matched to a gene: 4. Germline lookup yields CDR1 LGHDT and CDR2 YNNKEL (reference sequence). The CDR3 bases are TGTGCCAGCAGCCAAGATAGCCTAGCGGGGGAGCAGTTCTTC. Amino acid sequence: CASSQDSLAGEQFF.

The chain recombines TRBV30 with TRBJ1-5; 8 positions agree with TRBD1. CDR3 length equals 15 residues. Germline V gene sequence: CDR1 GTSNPN, CDR2 SVGIG (reference sequence). The ends lost 1 base at V and 7 bases at J; junction bases unmatched: 9. The CDR3, as DNA: TGTGCCTGGAGTGCAGGGGGCACAGTGGGGCAGCCCCAGCATTTT. This translates into CAWSAGGTVGQPQHF.

The chain links TRBV19 to TRBJ1-2; tentative D call: TRBD1 (5 bases). The V end was cut by 2 bases, the J end by 4 bases, with 14 bases between. This CDR3 has 15 residues. CDR1 is LNHDA and CDR2 is SQIVND in the germline V gene (reference sequence). The CDR3 nucleotides are TGTGCCAGTAGTATACAGGGTTTGGGTAGCTATGGCTACACCTTC. Translation: CASSIQGLGSYGYTF.

The chain uses TRBV5-1 and TRBJ2-5, with D possibly matching TRBD2 (7 bases). This CDR3 spans 14 amino acids. Between the trimmed V and J ends, which lost 8 bases and 2 bases, there was a span of 16 bases. Germline CDR1 is SGHRS and CDR2 is YFSETQ. CDR3 coding DNA: TGCGCCAGTAGGGGGGGCCCATCACAAGAGACCCAGTACTTC. Translation gives CASRGGPSQETQYF.

This chain joins TRBV3-1 (or the pseudogene TRBV3-2) and TRBJ2-3; 8 bases align to TRBD2. Germline V gene sequence: CDR1 LGHDT, CDR2 YNNKEL (reference sequence). With 4 bases clipped from V and 3 bases from J, the junction kept 6 bases outside the gene matches. This CDR3 has 15 residues. The CDR3, as DNA: TGTGCCAGCAGCCGTGGGGCTAGCGGGACAGATACGCAGTATTTT. Translated: CASSRGASGTDTQYF.

The V and J genes are TRBV2 and TRBJ1-1; weak D call: TRBD1 (6 bases). V shed 4 bases and J shed 3 bases, with 15 bases lying between them. Per the germline V gene, CDR1 is SNHLY and CDR2 is FYNNEI. This CDR3 comprises 15 residues. The CDR3: CASSGFRQVDTEAFF. As DNA, the CDR3 is TGTGCCAGCAGTGGGTTTAGACAGGTCGACACTGAAGCTTTCTTT. The complete variable domain, with remaining parts taken from reference TRBV2 and TRBJ1-1, reads EPEVTQTPSHQVTQMGQEVILRCVPISNHLYFYWYRQILGQKVEFLVSFYNNEISEKSEIFDDQFSVERPDGSNFTLKIRSTKLEDSAMYFCASSGFRQVDTEAFFGQGTRLTVV.

The chain employs TRBV2 and TRBJ1-6; D is undetermined. Germline V CDR1 and CDR2: SNHLY, FYNNEI. This CDR3 has 14 amino acids. Deletions cut 5 bases from V and 6 bases from J, with 11 bases between. CDR3 residues: CASSLQRVNSPLHF. The CDR3 DNA is TGTGCCAGCAGTTTACAGAGAGTTAATTCACCCCTCCACTTT.

This chain joins TRBV12-5 and TRBJ2-2; 14 bases map to TRBD2. V lost 4 bases to trimming and J lost 1 base; unmatched junction nucleotides: 20. Germline V gives CDR1 LGHNT, CDR2 FRNRAP. This CDR3 has 23 amino acids. The CDR3 DNA sequence: TGTGCTAGTGGTTCCCCCTTGCTGGGACTAGCGGGAGCGAAGGTTCGGAACACCGGGGAGCTGTTTTTT. Its protein is CASGSPLLGLAGAKVRNTGELFF.

The CDR3 nucleotides read TGTGCCAGCAGCTTGACAGCTTTCTATGGCTACACCTTC. Amino acid sequence: CASSLTAFYGYTF. V is TRBV7-2 and J is TRBJ1-2, with D possibly matching TRBD1 (5 bases). The germline V gene encodes CDR1 SGHTA and CDR2 FQGNSA. There are 13 residues in the CDR3. Trimming cost V 3 bases and J 4 bases, with 9 bases left between them. The whole variable domain, filled in from reference TRBV7-2 and TRBJ1-2, reads GAGVSQSPSNKVTEKGKDVELRCDPISGHTALYWYRQSLGQGLEFLIYFQGNSAPDKSGLPSDRFSAERTGGSVSTLTIQRTQQEDSAVYLCASSLTAFYGYTFGSGTRLTVV.

This sequence joins TRBV6-2 or TRBV6-3 and TRBJ2-7, with 10 nucleotides matching TRBD1. Germline CDR1 and CDR2: MNHEY and SVGEGT. Unmatched junction bases numbered 5, after V lost 5 bases and J lost 4 bases. The CDR3 totals 14 residues. CDR3 bases: TGTGCCAGCAGTCGCGACAGGGGGCTGTACGAGCAGTACGTC. Its translation: CASSRDRGLYEQYV.

The chain is built from TRBV5-1 and TRBJ2-3; tentative D call: TRBD1 (5 bases). The CDR3 runs to 14 residues. Germline V gene data show CDR1 as SGHRS and CDR2 as YFSETQ. V lost 4 bases and J lost 3, with 12 bases in between. CDR3 sequence: CASSAQGRTDTQYF. CDR3 DNA sequence: TGCGCCAGCAGCGCCCAGGGTAGAACAGATACGCAGTATTTT.

The sample holds one count of this clone. The rearrangement joins TRBV13 to TRBJ1-1, with 8 bases matching TRBD1. Germline values: CDR1 PRHDT, CDR2 FYEKMQ (reference sequence). V lost 1 base and J lost 6; bases outside the gene matches: 4. The CDR3 length is 14 residues. This CDR3 reads CASSLVGQGPEAFF. For the CDR3, the DNA is TGTGCCAGCAGCTTAGTCGGACAGGGCCCTGAAGCTTTCTTT.

The chain is built from TRBV24-1 and TRBJ1-2; 7 nucleotides match TRBD1. The ends lost 3 bases at V and 4 bases at J; junction bases unmatched: 10. This CDR3 is 16 amino acids long. Looked up from germline, CDR1 is KGHDR and CDR2 is SFDVKD. DNA for the CDR3: TGTGCCACCAGTGATCAGCCGGGACAGCCATCCTATGGCTACACCTTC. It yields the protein CATSDQPGQPSYGYTF.

This clone was seen once. The gene calls are TRBV12-2 and TRBJ2-3; the listed D gene, TRBD2, was not tested against the DNA. TRBV12-2 is marked as a pseudogene. The CDR3 covers 20 residues. CDR3 bases: TGTGCAAGTCGCTTAATCGGGCGGGAGCGTCCTCTATACCACACAGATACGCAGTATTTT. Its protein is CASRLIGRERPLYHTDTQYF.

This rearrangement joins TRBV5-6 to TRBJ2-1, with TRBD2 identical over 11 bases. Per the germline V gene, CDR1 is SGHDT and CDR2 is YYEEEE. The CDR3 is 12 amino acids. J gave up 16 bases and V 0 bases, and 3 bases lay outside the gene matches. CDR3: CASSLGLAGLFF. The CDR3 region has the DNA TGTGCCAGCAGCTTGGGACTAGCGGGACTCTTCTTC.

The V and J genes are TRBV5-1 and TRBJ2-1; the match to TRBD2 covers 8 bases. The germline V gene encodes CDR1 SGHRS and CDR2 YFSETQ. V was pared by 4 bases and J by 8 bases, with 8 bases of the junction left unmatched. This CDR3 has 14 amino acids. The chain's CDR3 is CASSSRGGFYEQFF. Here the CDR3 DNA reads TGCGCCAGCAGCAGCCGGGGGGGATTCTATGAGCAGTTCTTC.

The V call is TRBV10-3, the J call TRBJ2-3; D not resolved. Germline V gives CDR1 ENHRY, CDR2 SYGVKD. This CDR3 region has 12 residues. V was shortened by 5 bases and J by 6 bases, with 9 bases between the two germline ends. The DNA for the CDR3 is TGTGCCATCAGTCGGGTCGTCGATACGCAGTATTTT. Protein: CAISRVVDTQYF.

The gene calls are TRBV27 and TRBJ2-1; possible D gene TRBD2, 5 bases. V dropped 5 bases and J dropped 4 bases, with 9 bases sitting between them. This CDR3 is built from 13 residues. Germline CDR1 and CDR2: MNHEY and SMNVEV (reference sequence). The CDR3 sequence: CASSVAGYNEQFF. The CDR3 DNA follows: TGTGCCAGCAGTGTGGCGGGTTACAATGAGCAGTTCTTC.